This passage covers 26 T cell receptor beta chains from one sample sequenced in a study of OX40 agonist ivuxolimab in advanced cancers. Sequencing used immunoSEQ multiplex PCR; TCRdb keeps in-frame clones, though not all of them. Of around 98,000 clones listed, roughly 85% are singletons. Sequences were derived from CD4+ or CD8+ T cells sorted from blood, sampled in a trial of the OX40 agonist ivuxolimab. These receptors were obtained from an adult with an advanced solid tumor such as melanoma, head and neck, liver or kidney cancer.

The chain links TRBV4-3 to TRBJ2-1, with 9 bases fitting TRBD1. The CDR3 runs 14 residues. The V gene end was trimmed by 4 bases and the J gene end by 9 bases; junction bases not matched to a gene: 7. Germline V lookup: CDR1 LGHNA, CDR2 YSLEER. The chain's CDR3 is CASSRGQGQGEQFF. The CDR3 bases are TGCGCCAGCAGCCGAGGACAGGGACAGGGTGAGCAGTTCTTC.

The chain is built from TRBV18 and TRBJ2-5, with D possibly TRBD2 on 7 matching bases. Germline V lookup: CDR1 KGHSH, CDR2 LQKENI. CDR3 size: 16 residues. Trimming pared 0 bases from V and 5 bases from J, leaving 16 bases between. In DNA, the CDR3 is TGTGCCAGCTCACCACCGGGTGGGGGGGCCGAGGAGACCCAGTACTTC. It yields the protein CASSPPGGGAEETQYF.

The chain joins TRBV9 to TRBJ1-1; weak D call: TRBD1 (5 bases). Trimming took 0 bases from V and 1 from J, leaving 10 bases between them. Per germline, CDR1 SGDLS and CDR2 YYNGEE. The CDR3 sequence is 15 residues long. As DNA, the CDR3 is TGTGCCAGCAGCGTAGATTGGGGCTCGAACACTGAAGCTTTCTTT. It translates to CASSVDWGSNTEAFF.

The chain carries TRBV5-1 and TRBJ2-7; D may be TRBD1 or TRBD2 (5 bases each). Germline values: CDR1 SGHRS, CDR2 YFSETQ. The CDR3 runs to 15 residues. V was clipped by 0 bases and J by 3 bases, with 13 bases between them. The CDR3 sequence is CASSLGQRDGYEQYF. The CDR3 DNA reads TGCGCCAGCAGCTTGGGGCAGAGGGACGGCTACGAGCAGTACTTC.

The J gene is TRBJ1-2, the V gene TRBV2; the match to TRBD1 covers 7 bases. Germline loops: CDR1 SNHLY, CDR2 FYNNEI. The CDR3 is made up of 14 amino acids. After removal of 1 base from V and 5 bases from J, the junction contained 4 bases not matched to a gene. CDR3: CASSEESGGYGYTF. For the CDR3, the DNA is TGTGCCAGCAGTGAAGAATCAGGGGGGTATGGCTACACCTTC.

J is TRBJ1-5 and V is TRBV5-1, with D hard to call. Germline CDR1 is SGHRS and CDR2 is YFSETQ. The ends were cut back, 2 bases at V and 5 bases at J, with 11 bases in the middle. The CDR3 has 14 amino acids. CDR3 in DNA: TGCGCCAGCAGCTTTGGAACAGAGGATCAGCCCCAGCATTTT. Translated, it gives CASSFGTEDQPQHF.

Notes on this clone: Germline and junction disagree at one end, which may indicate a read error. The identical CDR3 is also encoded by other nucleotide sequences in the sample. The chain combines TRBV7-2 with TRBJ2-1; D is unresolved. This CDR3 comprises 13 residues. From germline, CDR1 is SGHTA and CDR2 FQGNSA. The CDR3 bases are TGCGCCAGCAGCTTAAACCGCTACAATGAGCAGTTCTTC. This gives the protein CASSLNRYNEQFF.

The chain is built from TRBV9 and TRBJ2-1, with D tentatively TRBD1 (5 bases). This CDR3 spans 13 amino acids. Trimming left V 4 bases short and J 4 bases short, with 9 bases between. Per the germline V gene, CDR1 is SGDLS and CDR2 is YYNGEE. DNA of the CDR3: TGTGCCAGCAGCCAGGGAATATACAATGAGCAGTTCTTC. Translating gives CASSQGIYNEQFF.

The CDR3 region has the DNA TGTGCCAGCAGCGACAGGTACCAGCCCCAGCATTTT. It codes for CASSDRYQPQHF. This rearrangement joins TRBV7-2 to TRBJ1-5, with TRBD1 as a possible D gene (6 bases). The CDR3 loop spans 12 amino acids. The V gene's germline CDR1 is SGHTA and CDR2 FQGNSA. Trimming removed 5 bases from V and 7 bases from J, with 9 bases in between.

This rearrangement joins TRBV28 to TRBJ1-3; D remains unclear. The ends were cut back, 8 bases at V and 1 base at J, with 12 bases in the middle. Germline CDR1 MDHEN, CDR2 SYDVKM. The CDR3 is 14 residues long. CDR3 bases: TGTGCCAGCGAGAAGGGAGGGTCTGGAAACACCATATATTTT. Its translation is CASEKGGSGNTIYF.

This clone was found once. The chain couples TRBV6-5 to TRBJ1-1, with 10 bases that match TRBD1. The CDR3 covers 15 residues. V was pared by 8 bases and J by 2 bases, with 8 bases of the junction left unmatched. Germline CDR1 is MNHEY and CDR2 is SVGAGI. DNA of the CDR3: TGTGCCAGCGCGACGACAGGGGGCGAAAACACTGAAGCTTTCTTT. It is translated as CASATTGGENTEAFF.

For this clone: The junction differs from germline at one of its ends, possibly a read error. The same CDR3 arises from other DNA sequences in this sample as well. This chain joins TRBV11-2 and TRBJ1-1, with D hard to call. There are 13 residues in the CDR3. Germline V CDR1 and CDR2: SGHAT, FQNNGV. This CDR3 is CASSLARYTEAFF. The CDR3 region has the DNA TGTGCCAGCAGCTTAGCTCGGTACACTGAAGCCTTCTTT.

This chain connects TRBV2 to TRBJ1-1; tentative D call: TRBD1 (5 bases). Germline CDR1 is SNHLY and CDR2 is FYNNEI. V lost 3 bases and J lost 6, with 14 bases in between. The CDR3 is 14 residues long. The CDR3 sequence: CASSESQGGPEAFF. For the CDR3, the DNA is TGTGCCAGCAGTGAGTCCCAGGGAGGCCCTGAAGCTTTCTTT.

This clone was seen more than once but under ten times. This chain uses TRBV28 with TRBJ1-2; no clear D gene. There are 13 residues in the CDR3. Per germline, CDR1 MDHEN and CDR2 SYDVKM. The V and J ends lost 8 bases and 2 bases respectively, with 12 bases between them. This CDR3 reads CASSRPPNYGYTF. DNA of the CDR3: TGTGCCAGCTCCAGACCTCCCAACTATGGCTACACCTTC.

The CDR3 DNA is TGTGCCAGCAGCTTAAACCCACCGACAGGGGGTCAGACCCAGTACTTC. As protein: CASSLNPPTGGQTQYF. The chain couples TRBV7-2 to TRBJ2-5, with 9 bases aligning to TRBD1. CDR1 SGHTA and CDR2 FQGNSA come from the germline V gene. The CDR3 loop spans 16 amino acids. V lost 2 bases and J lost 6; bases outside the gene matches: 10.

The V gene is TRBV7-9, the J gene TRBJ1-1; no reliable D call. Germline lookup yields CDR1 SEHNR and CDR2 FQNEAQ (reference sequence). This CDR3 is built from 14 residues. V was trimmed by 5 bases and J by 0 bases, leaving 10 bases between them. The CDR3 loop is CASSQESLNTEAFF. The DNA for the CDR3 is TGTGCCAGCAGCCAGGAGTCCTTGAACACTGAAGCTTTCTTT.

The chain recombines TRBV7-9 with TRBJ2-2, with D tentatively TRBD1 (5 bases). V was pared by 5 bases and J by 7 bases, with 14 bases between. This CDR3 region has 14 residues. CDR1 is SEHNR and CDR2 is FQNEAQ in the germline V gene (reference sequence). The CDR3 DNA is TGTGCCAGCAGCCTGGACACTTCGGACGGGGAGCTGTTTTTT. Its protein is CASSLDTSDGELFF.

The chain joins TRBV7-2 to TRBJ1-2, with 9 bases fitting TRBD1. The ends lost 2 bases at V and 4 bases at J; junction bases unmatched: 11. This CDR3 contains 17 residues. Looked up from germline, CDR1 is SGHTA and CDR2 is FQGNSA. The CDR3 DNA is TGTGCCAGCAGCTTAAGTACAGGGGGCCAGTACGGCTATGGCTACACCTTC. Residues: CASSLSTGGQYGYGYTF.

CDR3 coding DNA: TGTGCCAGCAGCCGAAGGACAGGCTCTGGAAACACCATATATTTT. As protein: CASSRRTGSGNTIYF. V gene TRBV7-2 combines with J gene TRBJ1-3; the match to TRBD1 covers 7 bases. The CDR3 contains 15 residues. V lost 5 bases and J lost 0; bases outside the gene matches: 4. The germline gives CDR1 SGHTA, CDR2 FQGNSA.

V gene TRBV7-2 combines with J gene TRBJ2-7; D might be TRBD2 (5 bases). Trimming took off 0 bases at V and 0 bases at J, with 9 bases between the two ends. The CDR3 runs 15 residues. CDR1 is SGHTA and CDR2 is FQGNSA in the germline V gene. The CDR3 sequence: CASSLAPGSSYEQYF. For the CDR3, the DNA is TGTGCCAGCAGCTTAGCGCCGGGGAGCTCCTACGAGCAGTACTTC. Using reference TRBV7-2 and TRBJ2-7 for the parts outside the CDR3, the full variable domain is GAGVSQSPSNKVTEKGKDVELRCDPISGHTALYWYRQSLGQGLEFLIYFQGNSAPDKSGLPSDRFSAERTGGSVSTLTIQRTQQEDSAVYLCASSLAPGSSYEQYFGPGTRLTVT.

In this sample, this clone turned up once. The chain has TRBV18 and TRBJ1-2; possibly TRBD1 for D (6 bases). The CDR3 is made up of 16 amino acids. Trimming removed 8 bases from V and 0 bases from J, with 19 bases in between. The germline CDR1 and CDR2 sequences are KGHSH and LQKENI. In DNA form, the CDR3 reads TGTGCCAGCACTAGACAGGATGGAATAGCTAACTATGGCTACACCTTC. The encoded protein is CASTRQDGIANYGYTF.

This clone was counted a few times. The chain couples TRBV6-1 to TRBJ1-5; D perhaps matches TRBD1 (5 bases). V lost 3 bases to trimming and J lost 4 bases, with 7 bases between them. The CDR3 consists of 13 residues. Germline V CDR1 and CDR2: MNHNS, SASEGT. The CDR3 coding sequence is TGTGCCAGCAGTGATTGGGGGAATCAGCCCCAGCATTTT. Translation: CASSDWGNQPQHF.

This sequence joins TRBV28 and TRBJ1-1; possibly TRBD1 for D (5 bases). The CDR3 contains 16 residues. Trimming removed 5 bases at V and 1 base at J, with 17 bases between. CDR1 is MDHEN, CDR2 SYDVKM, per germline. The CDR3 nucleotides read TGTGCCAGCAGTCCCCCCACCCGGGACCCGAACACTGAAGCTTTCTTT. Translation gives CASSPPTRDPNTEAFF. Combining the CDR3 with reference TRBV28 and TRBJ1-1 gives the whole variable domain DVKVTQSSRYLVKRTGEKVFLECVQDMDHENMFWYRQDPGLGLRLIYFSYDVKMKEKGDIPEGYSVSREKKERFSLILESASTNQTSMYLCASSPPTRDPNTEAFFGQGTRLTVV.

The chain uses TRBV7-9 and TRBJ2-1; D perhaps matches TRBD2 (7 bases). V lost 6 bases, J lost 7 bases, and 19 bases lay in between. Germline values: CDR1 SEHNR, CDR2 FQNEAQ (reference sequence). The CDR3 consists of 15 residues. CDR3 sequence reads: CASRSLGGARNEQFF. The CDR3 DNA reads TGTGCCAGCAGATCCCTGGGGGGGGCCAGAAATGAGCAGTTCTTC.

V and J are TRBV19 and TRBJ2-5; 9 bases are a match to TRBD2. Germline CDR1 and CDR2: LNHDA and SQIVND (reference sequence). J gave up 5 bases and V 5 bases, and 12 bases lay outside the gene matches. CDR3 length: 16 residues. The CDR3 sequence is CASSSRGAGGFETQYF. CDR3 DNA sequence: TGTGCCAGTAGTTCTCGAGGAGCGGGGGGCTTCGAGACCCAGTACTTC. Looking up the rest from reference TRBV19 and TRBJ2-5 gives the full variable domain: DGGITQSPKYLFRKEGQNVTLSCEQNLNHDAMYWYRQDPGQGLRLIYYSQIVNDFQKGDIAEGYSVSREKKESFPLTVTSAQKNPTAFYLCASSSRGAGGFETQYFGPGTRLLVL.

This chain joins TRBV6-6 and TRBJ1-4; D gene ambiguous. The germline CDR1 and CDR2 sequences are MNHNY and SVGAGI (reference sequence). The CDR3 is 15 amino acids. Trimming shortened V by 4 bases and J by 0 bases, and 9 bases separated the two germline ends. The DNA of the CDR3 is TGTGCCAGCAGTTCCAACGATGCAACTAATGAAAAACTGTTTTTT. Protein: CASSSNDATNEKLFF.